This TCR beta chain came from a study of blood T cell repertoires in COVID-19. At the level of the study: Acute and convalescent COVID-19 specimens originated in the United States, Italy and Spain. T cells, B-cell-depleted T cells, or PBMCs supplied cDNA or gDNA.

This clone has just one count. The CDR3 spans 13 residues. Germline assignment: CDR1 SGDLS and CDR2 YYNGEE. Trimming removed 4 bases from V and 8 bases from J; junction bases left unmatched: 5. In the original workflow: Scientists estimated how many nucleated cells there were by amplifying reference gene primers. This table comes from immunoSEQ multiplex PCR, and its TCRdb copy is limited to in-frame clones, with some not included. Clonal size and the V and J genes are those of that table, whereas D and trimming came from the DNA. The sample contains roughly 220,000 clones, roughly 89% of which appear only once.

This receptor was taken from a man aged 30 to 39 who had recovered from COVID-19. Sequencing was carried out using peripheral blood. The rearrangement uses TRBV9 and TRBJ1-2; 10 nucleotides align to TRBD1. CDR3 in amino acids: CASSLGTGEGYTF. The DNA for the CDR3 is TGTGCCAGCAGCCTCGGGACAGGGGAAGGCTACACCTTC.